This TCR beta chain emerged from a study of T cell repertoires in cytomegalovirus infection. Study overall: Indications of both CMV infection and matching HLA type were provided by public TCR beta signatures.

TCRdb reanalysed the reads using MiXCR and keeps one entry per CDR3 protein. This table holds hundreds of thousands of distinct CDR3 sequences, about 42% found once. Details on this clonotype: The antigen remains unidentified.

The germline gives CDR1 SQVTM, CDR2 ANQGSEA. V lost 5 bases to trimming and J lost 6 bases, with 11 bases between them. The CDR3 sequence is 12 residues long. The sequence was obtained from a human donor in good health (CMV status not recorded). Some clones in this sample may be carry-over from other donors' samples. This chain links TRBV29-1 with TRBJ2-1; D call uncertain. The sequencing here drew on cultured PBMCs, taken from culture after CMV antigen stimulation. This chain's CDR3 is CSVKSTGNEQFF. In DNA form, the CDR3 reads TGCAGCGTTAAATCCACGGGCAATGAGCAGTTCTTC.